In its sample, the clone carrying this T cell receptor beta chain was seen once. The protocol was immunoSEQ multiplex PCR, while the TCRdb copy is restricted to in-frame clones and leaves out a portion. The sample comprises over 250,000 clones, approximately 86% of which are singletons, and approximately 9.4% rests with the top ten. This sample was included in a study of blood T cell repertoires in COVID-19. This sequence originates from a man aged 35 to 55 who had recovered from COVID-19. The sequencing input was peripheral blood.

CDR3 in amino acids: CASSPTTGFGNYGYTF. DNA for the CDR3: TGTGCCAGCAGCCCCACAACGGGGTTTGGGAACTATGGCTACACCTTC. The V gene is TRBV7-6, the J gene TRBJ1-2; D unresolved. V lost 5 bases and J lost 2, with 18 bases in between. In germline, CDR1 is SGHVS, CDR2 FNYEAQ. This CDR3 contains 16 residues.